This TCR beta chain derives from a study of cytomegalovirus exposure and HLA in healthy donors. Study results and limitations: A likely sequencing artifact accounted for one observed cluster of highly shared sequence variants. In an earlier analysis, about 87% or about 30%: the productive usage of most TCR beta V segments. Some public TCRs appeared in many individuals, while most sequences were rare.

There are a few counts of this clone. Its cognate antigen is unknown. This PCR relied on a set of 60 Vbeta primers and 13 Jbeta primers. Assay: immunoSEQ multiplex PCR; the TCRdb copy retains only in-frame clones and omits some. The top ten hold roughly 4.9% of the sample, which has about 180,000 clones, about four fifths seen once. Germline trimming cut 4 bases from V and 6 bases from J; bases unmatched to any gene: 4. In germline, CDR1 is MNHNY, CDR2 SVGAGI (reference sequence). This CDR3 has 14 amino acids. This rearrangement joins TRBV6-6 to TRBJ2-7; 12 bases agree with TRBD2. The receptor was derived from a woman between 18 and 29 years old in good health and CMV-seropositive. Sequencing was done on a sample of PBMCs. CDR3 DNA: TGTGCCAGCAGTTTCACTAGCGGGGGGATCGAGCAGTACTTC. Translation: CASSFTSGGIEQYF.